These T cell receptor beta chains were read from a single sample in a study of blood T cell repertoires in COVID-19. The repertoire was sequenced with immunoSEQ multiplex PCR; TCRdb's copy has only in-frame clones and lacks some. The sample carries about 130,000 clones, around 83% recorded once. The sample comprised peripheral blood. The origin of the receptors is a human donor in a cohort sampled during active COVID-19. The CDR3 runs from the conserved cysteine through the conserved F or W. D genes are given only for firm matches. Clone size is given for some rows only: seen once, a few or many times, or a class if the clone is expanded.

>-|TRBJ1-5|14|-|TRBV28
TGTGCCAGCAGTTTAACTACACTCGGTGGGCCCCAGCATTTT
CASSLTTLGGPQHF
>-|TRBJ2-1|14|TRBD2|TRBV5-1
TGCGCCAGCAGCGGGACTATCTCCTACAATGAGCAGTTCTTC
CASSGTISYNEQFF
>-|TRBJ2-2|14|-|TRBV7-3
TGTGCCAGCAGCCCCTCTCCGGGCACCGGGGAGCTGTTTTTT
CASSPSPGTGELFF
>-|TRBJ1-1|15|-|TRBV4-3
TGCGCCAGCAGCCAACAGATCAGGGCTAACACTGAAGCTTTCTTT
CASSQQIRANTEAFF
>-|TRBJ2-7|15|-|TRBV6-5
TGTGCCAGCAGTTACTCTTGGGACACATCCTACGAGCAGTACTTC
CASSYSWDTSYEQYF
>-|TRBJ1-2|15|TRBD1|TRBV6-5
TGTGCCAGCAGACACCAACCGGGACAGGGTGATGGCTACACCTTC
CASRHQPGQGDGYTF
>-|TRBJ1-6|16|-|TRBV6-5
TGTGCCAGCAGTTCTACAGGGAGCTCCTATAATTCACCCCTCCACTTT
CASSSTGSSYNSPLHF
>-|TRBJ1-2|14|-|TRBV6-2/TRBV6-3
TGTGCCAGCAGCTTCACCTACTCAACGGGTGGCTACACCTTC
CASSFTYSTGGYTF
>-|TRBJ2-2|14|-|TRBV5-1
TGCGCCAGCCGGAGGGCCCTAGGGACCGGGGAGCTGTTTTTT
CASRRALGTGELFF
>-|TRBJ1-6|15|TRBD1|TRBV12-5
TGTGCTAGTGGTTTGGGACAGGGGGCTAAATCACCCCTCCACTTT
CASGLGQGAKSPLHF
>once|TRBJ2-1|13|TRBD2|TRBV19
TGTGCCAGTAGTCCTTTCGGGGGGAATGAGCAGTTCTTC
CASSPFGGNEQFF
>-|TRBJ1-1|14|-|TRBV5-1
TGCGCCAGCAGCTTGGCCAGGGGAATGGATGAAGCTTTCTTT
CASSLARGMDEAFF
>-|TRBJ2-5|19|TRBD2|TRBV6-2/TRBV6-3
TGTGCCAGCAGTTACCCCCGTTCTAGCGGGGGGGTAAATGAGGAGACCCAGTACTTC
CASSYPRSSGGVNEETQYF
>-|TRBJ2-2|18|TRBD2|TRBV7-9
TGTGCCAGCAGCTTAGAAGGCTCTAGCGGGAGGAACACCGGGGAGCTGTTTTTT
CASSLEGSSGRNTGELFF
>-|TRBJ2-1|14|TRBD2|TRBV6-2/TRBV6-3
TGTGCCAGCAGCCCGACCGGGACTAGGAATGAGCAGTTCTTC
CASSPTGTRNEQFF
>-|TRBJ2-2|20|TRBD2|TRBV5-5
TGTGCCAGCAGCCCAAGGCCGCGACTAGCGGGAGATACTAACACCGGGGAGCTGTTTTTT
CASSPRPRLAGDTNTGELFF
>-|TRBJ2-5|14|-|TRBV3-1/TRBV3-2
TGTGCCAGCACCTGGGGGGGCTCTCAAGAGACCCAGTACTTC
CASTWGGSQETQYF
>once|TRBJ1-2|14|-|TRBV4-3
TGCGCCAGCAGCCAAGTAATCTCGGGGTTAGGCTACACCTTC
CASSQVISGLGYTF
>-|TRBJ2-3|17|-|TRBV7-9
TGTGCCAGCAGCCCCGCCTTGGGGCTGGTGAGCACAGATACGCAGTATTTT
CASSPALGLVSTDTQYF
>-|TRBJ2-1|16|-|TRBV24-1
TGTGCCACCAGTGATTCCAGAGGCGGGGCTCACAATGAGCAGTTCTTC
CATSDSRGGAHNEQFF
>-|TRBJ1-6|16|-|TRBV27
TGTGCCAGCACCCTCTCGGGTTTAAGGATTCTGTCACCCCTCCACTTT
CASTLSGLRILSPLHF
>-|TRBJ2-3|14|-|TRBV7-2
TGTGCCAGCAGCTTAGCTCTACGGGGGGATACGCAGTATTTT
CASSLALRGDTQYF
>once|TRBJ1-5|14|-|TRBV30
TGTGCCTGGAGTGGAGGTAATAGCAATCAGCCCCAGCATTTT
CAWSGGNSNQPQHF
>-|TRBJ2-2|18|-|TRBV4-1
TGCGCCAGCAGCCAAGATACCCGGGGGGCGGCGAACACCGGGGAGCTGTTTTTT
CASSQDTRGAANTGELFF
>-|TRBJ2-3|15|-|TRBV7-8
TGTGCCAGCAGCCGTTGGGGGATAACAGGGAACACGCAGTATTTT
CASSRWGITGNTQYF
>-|TRBJ1-2|13|TRBD1|TRBV19
TGTGCCAGTAGACCAAGGACAGGTTTATCTACTTTCTTC
CASRPRTGLSTFF
>-|TRBJ2-1|14|TRBD1|TRBV2
TGTGCCAGCGGAGGACAGGGGTCCTACAATGAGCAGTTCTTC
CASGGQGSYNEQFF
>-|TRBJ1-1|11|-|TRBV19
TGTGCCAGTAGTATTGGCCAGGGATCCTTCTTT
CASSIGQGSFF
>-|TRBJ2-3|15|-|TRBV14
TGTGCCAGCAGCCCTCACCCCAGGGGCACAGATACGCAGTATTTT
CASSPHPRGTDTQYF
>-|TRBJ1-2|16|TRBD1|TRBV19
TGTGCCAGTAGTATAGCCCCGACAGGGGCCCCGGGGGGCTACACCTTC
CASSIAPTGAPGGYTF
>-|TRBJ1-5|16|TRBD1|TRBV7-2
TGTGCCAGCAGTCTAACGACAGGGGCACGGGATCAGCCCCAGCATTTT
CASSLTTGARDQPQHF
>-|TRBJ2-3|18|-|TRBV6-4
TGTGCCAGCAGTGACTCGAGTTTCGATTCCGAGAAGCCTCATACGCAGTATTTT
CASSDSSFDSEKPHTQYF
>-|TRBJ2-4|16|TRBD1|TRBV28
TGTGCCAGCAGTTTGCCACAGGGGAACTTCGGAAACATTCAGTACTTC
CASSLPQGNFGNIQYF
>-|TRBJ1-6|16|-|TRBV15
TGTGCCACCAGCTTAAAAGTACCCGGGTTTGGCGTTACCCTCCACTTT
CATSLKVPGFGVTLHF
>-|TRBJ2-5|13|-|TRBV30
TGTGCCTGGGGCGTGGACTATCAAGAGACCCAGTACTTC
CAWGVDYQETQYF
>-|TRBJ1-1|13|-|TRBV29-1
TGCAGCGGAAAGGGGGGGACGAACACTGAAGCTTTCTTT
CSGKGGTNTEAFF
>-|TRBJ2-5|14|TRBD2|TRBV6-5
TGTGCCAGCAGTTACTTAGCGGGACAAGAGACCCAGTACTTC
CASSYLAGQETQYF
>-|TRBJ1-4|15|-|TRBV15
TGTGCCACCAGCATTTTTCGAACAGGGAATGAAAAACTGTTTTTT
CATSIFRTGNEKLFF
>-|TRBJ2-1|14|-|TRBV6-5
TGTGCCAGCAGTTACGGCAGCTCCTACAATGAGCAGTTCTTC
CASSYGSSYNEQFF
>-|TRBJ1-6|19|TRBD1|TRBV14
TGTGCCAGCAGCCGACTACGGACAGGGCAAAGCTCCTATAATTCACCCCTCCACTTT
CASSRLRTGQSSYNSPLHF
>-|TRBJ1-1|17|-|TRBV4-1
TGCGCCAGCAGCCTCAAAAGACCGCCTGAACCGGGCACTGAAGCTTTCTTT
CASSLKRPPEPGTEAFF
>-|TRBJ1-5|15|-|TRBV5-5
TGTGCCAGCAGCTTTGGGACGGGGGTAGGACAGCCCCAGCATTTT
CASSFGTGVGQPQHF
>-|TRBJ2-5|16|-|TRBV3-1/TRBV3-2
TGTGCCAGCAGCCAAGATGGGGCGGAACCTCAAGAGACCCAGTACTTC
CASSQDGAEPQETQYF
>-|TRBJ2-3|14|TRBD1|TRBV30
TGTGCCTGGGATACAGGGGGCTGGACAGATACGCAGTATTTT
CAWDTGGWTDTQYF
>-|TRBJ2-1|15|-|TRBV7-2
TGTGCCAGCAGCTTAGCAGTAGGGGCCTACAATGAGCAGTTCTTC
CASSLAVGAYNEQFF
>-|TRBJ2-1|14|TRBD2|TRBV6-2/TRBV6-3
TGTGCCAGCAGTTACTTAGGGACTAGCGGTGAGCAGTTCTTC
CASSYLGTSGEQFF
>-|TRBJ1-2|14|-|TRBV4-3
TGCGCCAGCAGTTATCTTGAGGGCGACTATGGCTACACCTTC
CASSYLEGDYGYTF